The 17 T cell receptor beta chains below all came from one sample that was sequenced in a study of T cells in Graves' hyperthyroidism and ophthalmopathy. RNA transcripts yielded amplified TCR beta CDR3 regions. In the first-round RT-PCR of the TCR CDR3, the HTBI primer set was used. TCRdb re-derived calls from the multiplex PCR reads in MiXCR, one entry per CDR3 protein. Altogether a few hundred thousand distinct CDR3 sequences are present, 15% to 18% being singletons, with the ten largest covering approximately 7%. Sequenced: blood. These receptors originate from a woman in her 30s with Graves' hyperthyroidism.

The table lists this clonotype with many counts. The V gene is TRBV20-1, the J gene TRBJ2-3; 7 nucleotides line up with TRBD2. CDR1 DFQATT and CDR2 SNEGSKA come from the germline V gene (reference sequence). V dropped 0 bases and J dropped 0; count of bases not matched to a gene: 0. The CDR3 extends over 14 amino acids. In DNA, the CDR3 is TGCAGTGCTAGAGATAGCGGGAGCACAGATACGCAGTATTTT. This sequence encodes CSARDSGSTDTQYF.

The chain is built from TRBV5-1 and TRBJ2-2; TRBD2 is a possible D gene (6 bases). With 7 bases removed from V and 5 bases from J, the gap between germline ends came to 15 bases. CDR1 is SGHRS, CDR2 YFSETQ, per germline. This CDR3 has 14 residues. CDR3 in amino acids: CASGGTPVTGELFF. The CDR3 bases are TGCGCCAGCGGGGGGACTCCTGTTACCGGGGAGCTGTTTTTT.

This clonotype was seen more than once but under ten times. The CDR3 DNA sequence: TGCGCCAGCAGCCAAGGAGCGGGCGAATACGAGCAGTACTTC. Protein product: CASSQGAGEYEQYF. This chain links TRBV4-3 with TRBJ2-7; D possibly corresponds to TRBD2 (6 bases). Germline V lookup: CDR1 LGHNA, CDR2 YSLEER. With 1 base removed from V and 4 bases from J, the gap between germline ends came to 11 bases. The CDR3 is 14 amino acids.

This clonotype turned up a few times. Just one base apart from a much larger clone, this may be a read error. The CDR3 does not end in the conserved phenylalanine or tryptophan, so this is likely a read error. CDR3 in amino acids: CSARGALLNEKLFS. Written as DNA, the CDR3 is TGCAGTGCTAGAGGGGCACTTCTTAATGAAAAACTGTTTTCT. V and J are TRBV20-1 and TRBJ1-4; no definite D call. V was clipped by 1 base and J by 4 bases, with 10 bases between them. This CDR3 spans 14 amino acids. CDR1 is DFQATT, CDR2 SNEGSKA, per germline (reference sequence).

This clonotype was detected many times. In nucleotides, the CDR3 is TGTGCCAGCTGCCGGGACAGGACCTACGAGCAGTACTTC. Protein product: CASCRDRTYEQYF. This chain connects TRBV6-1 to TRBJ2-7, with 8 bases aligning to TRBD1. V trimming: 8 bases; J trimming: 2 bases; junction bases outside the gene matches: 5. The CDR3 is 13 residues long. CDR1 is MNHNS, CDR2 SASEGT, per germline.

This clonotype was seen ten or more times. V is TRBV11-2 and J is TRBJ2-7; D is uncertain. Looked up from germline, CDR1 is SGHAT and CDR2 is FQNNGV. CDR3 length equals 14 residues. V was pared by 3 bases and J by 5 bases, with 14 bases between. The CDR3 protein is CASSFSLAAHEQYF. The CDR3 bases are TGTGCCAGCAGCTTCTCCTTGGCCGCGCACGAGCAGTACTTC.

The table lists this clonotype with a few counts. The CDR3 region has the DNA TGTGCCAGCAGCCATGGACAGAGACCCCCGCCTGTATACGAGCAGTACTTC. Its translation: CASSHGQRPPPVYEQYF. The chain recombines TRBV5-6 with TRBJ2-7, with a weak D call TRBD1 (6 bases). Germline V gene data show CDR1 as SGHDT and CDR2 as YYEEEE. V lost 4 bases and J 4 bases, leaving 24 bases between the germline ends. This CDR3 comprises 17 residues.

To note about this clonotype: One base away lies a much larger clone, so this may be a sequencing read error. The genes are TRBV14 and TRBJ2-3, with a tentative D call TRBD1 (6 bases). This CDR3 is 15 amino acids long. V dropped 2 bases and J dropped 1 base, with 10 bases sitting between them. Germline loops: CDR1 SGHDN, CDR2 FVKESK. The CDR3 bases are TGTGCCAGCAGCCAAACAGGGTTGGGCACAGATACGCAGTATTTT. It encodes CASSQTGLGTDTQYF.

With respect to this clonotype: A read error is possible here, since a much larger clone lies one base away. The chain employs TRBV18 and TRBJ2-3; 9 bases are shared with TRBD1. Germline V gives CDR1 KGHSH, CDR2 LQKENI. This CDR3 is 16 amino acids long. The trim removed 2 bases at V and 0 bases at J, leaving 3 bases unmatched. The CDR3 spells CASSPAGTGSTDTQYF. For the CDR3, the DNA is TGTGCCAGCTCACCAGCCGGGACAGGGAGCACAGATACGCAGTATTTT. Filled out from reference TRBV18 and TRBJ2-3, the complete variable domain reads NAGVMQNPRHLVRRRGQEARLRCSPMKGHSHVYWYRQLPEEGLKFMVYLQKENIIDESGMPKERFSAEFPKEGPSILRIQQVVRGDSAAYFCASSPAGTGSTDTQYFGPGTRLTVL.

CDR3: CASSDGTSDSETQYF. CDR3 nucleotide sequence: TGTGCCAGTAGTGACGGGACTAGCGACTCAGAGACCCAGTACTTC. The V and J genes are TRBV19 and TRBJ2-5; TRBD2 agrees at 10 bases. V shed 5 bases, J shed 4 bases, and the junction held 7 bases outside the gene matches. Germline lookup yields CDR1 LNHDA and CDR2 SQIVND (reference sequence). The CDR3 length is 15 residues.

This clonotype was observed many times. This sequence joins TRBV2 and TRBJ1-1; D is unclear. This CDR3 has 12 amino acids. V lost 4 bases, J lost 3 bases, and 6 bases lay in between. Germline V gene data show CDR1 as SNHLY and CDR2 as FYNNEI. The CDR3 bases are TGTGCCAGCAGTGGGCAGCACACTGAAGCTTTCTTT. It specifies CASSGQHTEAFF.

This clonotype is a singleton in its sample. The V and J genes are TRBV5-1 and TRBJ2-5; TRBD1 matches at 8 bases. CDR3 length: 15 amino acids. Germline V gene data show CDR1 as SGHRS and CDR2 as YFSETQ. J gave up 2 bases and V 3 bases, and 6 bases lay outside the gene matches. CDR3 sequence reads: CASSSLDRGQETQYF. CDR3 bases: TGCGCCAGCAGCTCCCTCGACAGGGGACAAGAGACCCAGTACTTC. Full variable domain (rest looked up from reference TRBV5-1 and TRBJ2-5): KAGVTQTPRYLIKTRGQQVTLSCSPISGHRSVSWYQQTPGQGLQFLFEYFSETQRNKGNFPGRFSGRQFSNSRSEMNVSTLELGDSALYLCASSSLDRGQETQYFGPGTRLLVL.

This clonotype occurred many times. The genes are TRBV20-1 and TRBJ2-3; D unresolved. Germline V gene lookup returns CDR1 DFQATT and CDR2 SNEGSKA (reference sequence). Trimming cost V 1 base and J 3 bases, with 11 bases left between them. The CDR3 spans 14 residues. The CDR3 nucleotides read TGCAGTGCTAGAGTGTGGGCCCGGACAGATACGCAGTATTTT. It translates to CSARVWARTDTQYF.

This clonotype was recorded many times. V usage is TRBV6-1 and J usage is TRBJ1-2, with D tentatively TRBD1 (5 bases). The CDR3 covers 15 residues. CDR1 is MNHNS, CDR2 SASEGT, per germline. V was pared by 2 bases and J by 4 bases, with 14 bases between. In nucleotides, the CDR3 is TGTGCCAGCAGTGAAAGCCTGGGGCTTAGCTATGGCTACACCTTC. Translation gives CASSESLGLSYGYTF.

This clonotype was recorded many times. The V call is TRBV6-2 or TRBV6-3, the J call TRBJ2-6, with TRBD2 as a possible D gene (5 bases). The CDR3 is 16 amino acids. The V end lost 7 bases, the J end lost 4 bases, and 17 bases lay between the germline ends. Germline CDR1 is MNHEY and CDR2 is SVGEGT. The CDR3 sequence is CASNPGKLLGANVLTF. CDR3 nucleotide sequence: TGTGCCAGCAACCCGGGGAAATTGTTAGGGGCCAACGTCCTGACTTTC.

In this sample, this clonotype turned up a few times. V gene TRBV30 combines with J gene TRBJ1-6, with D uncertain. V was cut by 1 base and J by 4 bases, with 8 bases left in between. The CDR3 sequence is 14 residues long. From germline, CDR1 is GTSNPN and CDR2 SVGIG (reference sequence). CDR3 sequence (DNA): TGTGCCTGGAGTGCGGCGGTTTATAATTCACCCCTCCACTTT. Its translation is CAWSAAVYNSPLHF.

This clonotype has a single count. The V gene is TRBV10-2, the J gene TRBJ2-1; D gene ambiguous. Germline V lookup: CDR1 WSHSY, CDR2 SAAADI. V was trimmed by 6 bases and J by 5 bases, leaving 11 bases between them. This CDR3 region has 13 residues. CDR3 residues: CASRESENNEQFF. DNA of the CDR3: TGCGCCAGCAGAGAGAGCGAGAACAATGAGCAGTTCTTC.